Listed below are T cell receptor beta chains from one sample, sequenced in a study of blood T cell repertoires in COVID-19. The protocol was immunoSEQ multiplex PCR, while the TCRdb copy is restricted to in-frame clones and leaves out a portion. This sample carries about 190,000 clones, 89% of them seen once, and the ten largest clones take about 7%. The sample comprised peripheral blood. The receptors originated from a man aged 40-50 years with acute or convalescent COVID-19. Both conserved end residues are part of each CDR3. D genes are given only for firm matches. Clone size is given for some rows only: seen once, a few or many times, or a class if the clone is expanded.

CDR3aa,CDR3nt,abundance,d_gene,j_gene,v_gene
CAWSVGGAWNTEAFF,TGTGCCTGGAGTGTCGGGGGGGCTTGGAACACTGAAGCTTTCTTT,NA,NA,TRBJ1-1,TRBV30
CASSRPTGRHGYTF,TGTGCCAGTTCTCGGCCCACGGGGAGGCACGGCTACACCTTC,NA,NA,TRBJ1-2,TRBV19
CASSLRAGLGTDTQYF,TGTGCCAGCAGTTTAAGGGCGGGGCTCGGCACAGATACGCAGTATTTT,NA,NA,TRBJ2-3,TRBV27
CASRTGVGTYEQYF,TGTGCCAGCCGGACAGGGGTTGGGACCTACGAGCAGTACTTC,NA,TRBD1,TRBJ2-7,TRBV27
CASSTRDRAVNEQFF,TGCGCCAGCAGCACCCGGGACAGGGCGGTCAATGAGCAGTTCTTC,NA,TRBD1,TRBJ2-1,TRBV5-1
CASSPRDRVVYGYTF,TGTGCCAGCAGTCCCCGGGACAGGGTGGTCTATGGCTACACCTTC,NA,TRBD1,TRBJ1-2,TRBV6-5
CASSAREETQYF,TGTGCCAGCAGCGCCCGAGAAGAGACCCAGTACTTC,NA,NA,TRBJ2-5,TRBV7-6
CASSSGSEQYF,TGTGCCAGCAGCTCAGGGTCCGAGCAGTACTTC,NA,NA,TRBJ2-7,TRBV7-3
CASSLGGRGGTEAFF,TGTGCCAGCAGCTTGGGGGGCAGGGGCGGCACTGAAGCTTTCTTT,NA,NA,TRBJ1-1,TRBV5-4
CASSSGLNTEAFF,TGTGCCAGCAGTTCTGGCTTAAACACTGAAGCTTTCTTT,NA,NA,TRBJ1-1,TRBV6-5
CSVIPGTKSSYEQYF,TGCAGCGTAATTCCCGGGACAAAGAGCTCCTACGAGCAGTACTTC,NA,NA,TRBJ2-7,TRBV29-1
CASTFTGIHGYTF,TGTGCCAGCACCTTCACAGGGATCCATGGCTACACCTTC,NA,NA,TRBJ1-2,TRBV5-6
CASSAYRTGANGYTF,TGTGCCAGCAGCGCATATCGGACAGGGGCGAATGGCTACACCTTC,NA,TRBD1,TRBJ1-2,TRBV7-2
CASSVAEGGSAEQFF,TGTGCCAGCAGCGTAGCTGAGGGGGGGTCGGCTGAGCAGTTCTTC,NA,NA,TRBJ2-1,TRBV9
CASSLVSGTGKNEQYF,TGCGCCAGCAGCTTGGTCTCTGGGACAGGGAAGAACGAGCAGTACTTC,NA,TRBD1,TRBJ2-7,TRBV5-1
CASSLLPGQGFSGELFF,TGTGCCAGCAGCTTGCTACCGGGACAGGGGTTCTCCGGGGAGCTGTTTTTT,NA,TRBD1,TRBJ2-2,TRBV7-9
CASSEARALSGNTIYF,TGTGCCAGCAGTGAAGCGCGGGCCCTCTCTGGAAACACCATATATTTT,once,NA,TRBJ1-3,TRBV2
CASSAWGQATGYTF,TGTGCCAGCAGTGCATGGGGACAGGCCACGGGCTACACCTTC,few,TRBD1,TRBJ1-2,TRBV2
CASSPLPRFSPLYEQYF,TGTGCCAGCAGCCCTCTACCACGGTTTTCCCCCCTCTACGAGCAGTACTTC,NA,NA,TRBJ2-7,TRBV3-1/TRBV3-2
CASSQGQGQSIYEQYF,TGTGCCAGCAGCCAAGGTCAGGGTCAATCAATCTACGAGCAGTACTTC,NA,NA,TRBJ2-7,TRBV14
CAWARGLNTGELFF,TGTGCCTGGGCCCGGGGGTTGAACACCGGGGAGCTGTTTTTT,NA,NA,TRBJ2-2,TRBV30
CSARGGVYNEQFF,TGCAGCGCCCGCGGGGGGGTATACAATGAGCAGTTCTTC,once,TRBD2,TRBJ2-1,TRBV29-1
CARSCLLRLPGTDTQYF,TGTGCCAGAAGCTGCCTCCTCCGACTTCCTGGCACAGATACGCAGTATTTT,NA,NA,TRBJ2-3,TRBV5-3
CASSRTSGGAWETQYF,TGTGCCAGCAGCAGGACTAGCGGGGGGGCTTGGGAGACCCAGTACTTC,NA,TRBD2,TRBJ2-5,TRBV7-2
CASSLTGFSYEQYF,TGTGCCAGCAGTCTCACAGGTTTTTCCTACGAGCAGTACTTC,NA,NA,TRBJ2-7,TRBV28
CASSLNGLQANYGYTF,TGTGCCAGCAGCTTAAACGGACTTCAAGCTAACTATGGCTACACCTTC,once,NA,TRBJ1-2,TRBV11-2
CASSLSVNGELFF,TGCGCCAGCAGCTTAAGCGTAAACGGGGAGCTGTTTTTT,few,NA,TRBJ2-2,TRBV5-1
CASSITGLPGELFF,TGTGCCAGCAGCATAACAGGGTTACCCGGGGAGCTGTTTTTT,NA,NA,TRBJ2-2,TRBV13
CASSDSASGGADTQYF,TGTGCCAGCAGTGACTCGGCTAGCGGGGGGGCAGATACGCAGTATTTT,NA,TRBD2,TRBJ2-3,TRBV6-4
CASSLREGSSYGYTF,TGTGCCAGCAGCCTCCGGGAGGGGTCGAGCTATGGCTACACCTTC,NA,NA,TRBJ1-2,TRBV27
CASSFQGLGVDTQYF,TGTGCCAGCAGTTTTCAGGGACTAGGGGTAGATACGCAGTATTTT,once,TRBD2,TRBJ2-3,TRBV28
CAWSVTGTDGYTF,TGTGCCTGGAGTGTAACAGGGACGGATGGCTACACCTTC,NA,NA,TRBJ1-2,TRBV30
CASSSYGTGVTGEQFF,TGTGCCAGCAGTTCGTACGGGACAGGGGTTACGGGTGAGCAGTTCTTC,NA,TRBD1,TRBJ2-1,TRBV27
CASTWGDDRDPYEQYF,TGTGCCAGCACGTGGGGGGACGACAGGGACCCCTACGAGCAGTACTTC,NA,NA,TRBJ2-7,TRBV28
CASSYGQGARYGYTF,TGTGCCAGCAGTTACGGCCAGGGGGCAAGATATGGCTACACCTTC,NA,TRBD1,TRBJ1-2,TRBV6-5
CASSETGGSYGYTF,TGTGCCAGCAGTGAGACAGGAGGCTCCTATGGCTACACCTTC,few,NA,TRBJ1-2,TRBV6-1
CASSEGRGSYLNSPLHF,TGTGCCAGCAGTGAAGGTCGGGGATCTTATTTAAATTCACCCCTCCACTTT,NA,NA,TRBJ1-6,TRBV2
CASSQLHSYEQYF,TGCGCCAGCAGCCAACTTCACAGCTACGAGCAGTACTTC,few,NA,TRBJ2-7,TRBV4-1
CASSFGASGGHEETQYF,TGCGCCAGCAGCTTCGGGGCTAGCGGGGGGCATGAAGAGACCCAGTACTTC,NA,TRBD2,TRBJ2-5,TRBV5-1
CASSPQGTQPQHF,TGTGCCAGCTCACCCCAGGGAACACAGCCCCAGCATTTT,NA,NA,TRBJ1-5,TRBV18
CASSRWAGATGYNEQFF,TGTGCCAGCAGCCGGTGGGCGGGGGCGACCGGCTACAATGAGCAGTTCTTC,NA,NA,TRBJ2-1,TRBV16
CASSPGLKANEKLFF,TGTGCCAGCTCACCCGGACTGAAGGCTAATGAAAAACTGTTTTTT,NA,NA,TRBJ1-4,TRBV18
CASNDRATGELFF,TGCGCCAGCAACGACAGGGCCACCGGGGAGCTGTTTTTT,NA,TRBD1,TRBJ2-2,TRBV5-1
CASSQDSTGINTEAFF,TGCGCCAGCAGCCAAGACTCCACAGGAATAAACACTGAAGCTTTCTTT,NA,NA,TRBJ1-1,TRBV4-3
CASSYSRTGDEQFF,TGTGCCAGCAGTTACTCAAGGACAGGGGATGAGCAGTTCTTC,NA,TRBD1,TRBJ2-1,TRBV6-5
CASSFEDSQDHTDTQYF,TGTGCCAGCAGCTTCGAGGACTCCCAGGACCACACAGATACGCAGTATTTT,once,NA,TRBJ2-3,TRBV7-9
CASSPGQSYNEQFF,TGCGCCAGCAGCCCAGGACAGTCCTACAATGAGCAGTTCTTC,NA,NA,TRBJ2-1,TRBV5-1
CASGGTTDTQYF,TGTGCCAGCGGGGGGACCACAGATACGCAGTATTTT,NA,NA,TRBJ2-3,TRBV7-2
CASSPGQRNEKLFF,TGTGCCAGCAGCCCGGGACAGAGAAATGAAAAACTGTTTTTT,NA,TRBD1,TRBJ1-4,TRBV7-2
CSAINGGGYEQYF,TGCAGCGCCATAAACGGGGGGGGGTACGAGCAGTACTTC,NA,TRBD2,TRBJ2-7,TRBV29-1
CASSQRTGGFIEQYF,TGTGCCAGCAGCCAACGAACAGGGGGCTTTATCGAGCAGTACTTC,NA,TRBD1,TRBJ2-7,TRBV5-6
CATSRDGGGRNQPQHF,TGTGCCACCAGCAGAGATGGGGGAGGACGCAATCAGCCCCAGCATTTT,NA,NA,TRBJ1-5,TRBV15
CASSLWGRGQETQYF,TGTGCCAGCAGCTTATGGGGCAGGGGCCAAGAGACCCAGTACTTC,NA,NA,TRBJ2-5,TRBV7-8
CASQDTNYGYTF,TGTGCCAGCCAAGACACTAACTATGGCTACACCTTC,NA,NA,TRBJ1-2,TRBV5-6
CASSSGQISGNTIYF,TGTGCCAGCAGTTCGGGACAGATCTCTGGAAACACCATATATTTT,once,TRBD1,TRBJ1-3,TRBV27
CASSPQGAQPQHF,TGTGCCAGCAGTCCACAGGGGGCGCAGCCCCAGCATTTT,NA,TRBD1,TRBJ1-5,TRBV6-5
CASSLARRLENTGELFF,TGTGCCAGCAGCTTAGCTAGGCGGCTCGAGAACACCGGGGAGCTGTTTTTT,NA,NA,TRBJ2-2,TRBV7-9
CASSYRTGLNTEAFF,TGTGCCAGCAGCTATAGGACAGGGCTGAACACTGAAGCTTTCTTT,NA,TRBD1,TRBJ1-1,TRBV7-2
CASSGADRADTIYF,TGTGCCAGCAGCGGGGCGGACAGGGCAGACACCATATATTTT,few,TRBD1,TRBJ1-3,TRBV9